What follows describes a single T cell receptor beta chain. Its target is not known. The source of the sample is a study of T cells after yellow fever vaccination. TCRdb reanalysed the 5' RACE reads using MiXCR and keeps one entry per CDR3 protein. This table holds 500,000 to 650,000 distinct CDR3 sequences, 17% found once. Study results and caveats: The secondary response was weaker, and its peak arrived faster, on day 5 versus 15. Clonotypes found in both CD4 and CD8 compartments made up a small share. The study re-detected most primary-vaccination clones after the booster (nearly 97% CD4, approximately 87% CD8). Contamination of FACS-sorted repertoires by abundant clonotypes from the bulk population could occur.

The CDR3 totals 17 residues. CDR1 is MGHRA, CDR2 YSYEKL, per germline. V lost 4 bases and J lost 7, with 22 bases in between. Here the sequenced sample was PBMCs, taken 5 days after the first yellow fever vaccination. V gene TRBV4-1 combines with J gene TRBJ1-4, with no clear D. This TCR was recovered from a man aged 18 to 29 who received the YFV17D yellow fever vaccine. CDR3 DNA sequence: TGCGCCAGCAGCCCGCTCGAATCCCGGGCGGAGGGTGAAAAACTGTTTTTT. It yields the protein CASSPLESRAEGEKLFF.